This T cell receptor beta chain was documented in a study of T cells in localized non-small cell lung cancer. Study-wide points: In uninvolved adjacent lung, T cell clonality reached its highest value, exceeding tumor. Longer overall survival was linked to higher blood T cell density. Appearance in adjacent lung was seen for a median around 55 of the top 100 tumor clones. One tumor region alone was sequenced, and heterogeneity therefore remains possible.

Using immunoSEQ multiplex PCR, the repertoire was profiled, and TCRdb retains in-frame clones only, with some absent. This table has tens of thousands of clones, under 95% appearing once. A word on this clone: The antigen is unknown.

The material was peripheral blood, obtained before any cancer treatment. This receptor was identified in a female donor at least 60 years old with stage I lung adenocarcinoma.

The DNA of the CDR3 is TGTGCCAGCAGCTCCGGTGCCCTGAACACTGAAGCTTTCTTT. Translated: CASSSGALNTEAFF. V and J are TRBV7-9 and TRBJ1-1; D is uncertain. CDR3 length equals 14 residues. V was trimmed by 4 bases and J by 0 bases, leaving 9 bases between them. The germline gives CDR1 SEHNR, CDR2 FQNEAQ (reference sequence).